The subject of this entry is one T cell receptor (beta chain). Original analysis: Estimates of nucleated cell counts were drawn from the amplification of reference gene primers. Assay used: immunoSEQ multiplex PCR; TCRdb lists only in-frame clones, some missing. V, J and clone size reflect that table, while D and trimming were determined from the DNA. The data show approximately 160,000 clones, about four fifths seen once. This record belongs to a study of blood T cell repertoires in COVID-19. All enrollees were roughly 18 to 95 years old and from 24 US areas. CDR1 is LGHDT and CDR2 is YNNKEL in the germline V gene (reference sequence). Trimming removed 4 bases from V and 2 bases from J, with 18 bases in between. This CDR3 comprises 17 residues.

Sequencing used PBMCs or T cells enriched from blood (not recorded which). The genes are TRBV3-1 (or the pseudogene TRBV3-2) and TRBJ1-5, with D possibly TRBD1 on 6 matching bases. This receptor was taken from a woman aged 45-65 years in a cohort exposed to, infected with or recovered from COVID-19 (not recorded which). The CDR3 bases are TGTGCCAGCAGCCTCTCAAGCGGTCCAGGGGGCAATCAGCCCCAGCATTTT. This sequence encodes CASSLSSGPGGNQPQHF.